This is a list of T cell receptor beta chains from one sample in a study of cytomegalovirus exposure and HLA in healthy donors. Generated by immunoSEQ multiplex PCR, the TCRdb table keeps only in-frame clones and is missing some. The data show fewer than 120,000 clones, roughly 87% seen once. The sequencing input was PBMCs. These receptors all stem from a woman younger than 35 in good health and CMV-seronegative. Each CDR3 is given with its conserved first and last residue. Each record gives: J gene, V gene, clone size, D gene, CDR3 DNA, CDR3 protein. The D gene is left open where the match is weak. Some rows mark clone size as missing; the rest say once, few, many or name a class of expanded clone.

>TRBJ1-1|TRBV19|once|TRBD1
TGTGCCAGTAGTATCATTTGGACAGGGAACACTGAAGCTTTCTTT
CASSIIWTGNTEAFF
>TRBJ2-5|TRBV4-3|NA|TRBD1
TGCGCCAGCAGCCAAGCCCCAGGGGGCGCAGAGACCCAGTACTTC
CASSQAPGGAETQYF
>TRBJ2-1|TRBV4-2|NA|TRBD2
TGTGCCAGCAGCCAACGAACGGGGGGGAGAAATGAGCAGTTCTTC
CASSQRTGGRNEQFF
>TRBJ2-1|TRBV27|NA|TRBD2
TGTGCCAGCACCCCGGGGGGGCCCAACAATGAGCAGTTCTTC
CASTPGGPNNEQFF
>TRBJ2-1|TRBV4-2|NA|TRBD2
TGTGCCAGCAGCCAAGACGGACTAGCGGGGGGTATCGATGAGCAGTTCTTC
CASSQDGLAGGIDEQFF
>TRBJ1-5|TRBV28|few|NA
TGTGCCAGCAGTCAGGACAGTCAGCCCCAGCATTTT
CASSQDSQPQHF
>TRBJ1-2|TRBV7-9|NA|NA
TGTGCCAGCAGCTTAGAGGATAAGCGGGCCTATGGCTACACCTTC
CASSLEDKRAYGYTF
>TRBJ2-3|TRBV5-6|NA|TRBD2
TGTGCCAGCAGCTTGGAAGCGGGGAACAATTATTGGGGGCAGTATTTT
CASSLEAGNNYWGQYF
>TRBJ2-7|TRBV5-1|NA|TRBD2
TGCGCCAGCATGTATAGCGGGGGGTACGAGCAGTACTTC
CASMYSGGYEQYF
>TRBJ2-7|TRBV5-4|NA|NA
TGTGCCAGCAGCTTGGGACTACCTAGCTCCTACGAGCAGTACTTC
CASSLGLPSSYEQYF
>TRBJ2-7|TRBV30|NA|NA
TGTGCCTGGAGTGTTTCGGAGGGTTACTACGAGCAGTACTTC
CAWSVSEGYYEQYF
>TRBJ2-3|TRBV5-1|once|TRBD1
TGCGCCAGCAGCCACGGAGGACAGGGGGGACCAGATACGCAGTATTTT
CASSHGGQGGPDTQYF
>TRBJ2-1|TRBV4-3|NA|TRBD1
TGCGCCAGCAGCCGGACGCCGGGACAGGGAACATACAATGAGCAGTTCTTC
CASSRTPGQGTYNEQFF
>TRBJ2-2|TRBV2|once|TRBD1
TGTGCCAGCAGTGCGACAGGGGCGAACACCGGGGAGCTGTTTTTT
CASSATGANTGELFF
>TRBJ2-4|TRBV6-6|NA|TRBD2
TGTGCCAGCAGCCCTAGCGGGAGAGAGGGAAACATTCAGTACTTC
CASSPSGREGNIQYF
>TRBJ2-2|TRBV2|NA|TRBD2
TGTGCCAGCAGTGAAGGTCTAGCGGGAGAGGCCGGGGAGCTGTTTTTT
CASSEGLAGEAGELFF
>TRBJ1-2|TRBV7-2|NA|TRBD1
TGTGCCAAAGGACAGGGCTATGGCTACACCTTC
CAKGQGYGYTF
>TRBJ2-4|TRBV19|NA|NA
TGTGCCAGTAGTCCTTGGGCCCAGGGAAGGAACATTCAGTACTTC
CASSPWAQGRNIQYF
>TRBJ2-2|TRBV5-1|NA|NA
TGCGCCAGCAGCCAAGGCATGAGGACCGGGGAGCTGTTTTTT
CASSQGMRTGELFF
>TRBJ2-7|TRBV30|NA|NA
TGTGCCTGGAGTATTGGGATGGAGGGCGAGCAGTACTTC
CAWSIGMEGEQYF
>TRBJ1-2|TRBV7-2|NA|NA
TGTGCCAGCAGCCCCCGGACAGACCGCTATGGCTACACCTTC
CASSPRTDRYGYTF
>TRBJ2-7|TRBV7-3|NA|TRBD1
TGTGCCAGCAGCCCCGGGGACAGGGGTCCCGAGCAGTACTTC
CASSPGDRGPEQYF
>TRBJ2-5|TRBV5-1|NA|TRBD1
TGCGCCAGCAGCCTGCAGGACAGGGGGGCAGAGACCCAGTACTTC
CASSLQDRGAETQYF